Listed below are T cell receptor beta chains from one sample, sequenced in a study of T cell changes during pregnancy in multiple sclerosis. Some clones are missing from TCRdb's copy, which holds only in-frame ones; the method was immunoSEQ multiplex PCR. This sample has 45,000 or so clones; about 90% occur once, and the top ten carry around 8.1%. The material was CD8+ T cells from peripheral blood mononuclear cells, obtained after pregnancy. The receptors were gathered from a female donor with multiple sclerosis, enrolled in a pregnancy study. Each CDR3 is given with its conserved first and last residue. D genes are given only for firm matches. Some rows mark clone size as missing; the rest say once, few, many or name a class of expanded clone.

cdr3_nt: TGTGCCAGCAGCTTAGAGCAAGCGTTTTCCTACGAGCAGTACTTC
cdr3_aa: CASSLEQAFSYEQYF
d_call: NA
v_call: TRBV7-9
cdr3_length: 15
j_call: TRBJ2-7
clone_size: NA

cdr3_nt: TGTGCCTGGAGTGTAGTCCAGGGGGCCTATGGCTACACCTTC
cdr3_aa: CAWSVVQGAYGYTF
d_call: TRBD1
v_call: TRBV30
cdr3_length: 14
j_call: TRBJ1-2
clone_size: NA

cdr3_nt: TGCGCCAGCAGCCAATTTGCGGAGATGAACACTGAAGCTTTCTTT
cdr3_aa: CASSQFAEMNTEAFF
d_call: NA
v_call: TRBV4-1
cdr3_length: 15
j_call: TRBJ1-1
clone_size: few

cdr3_nt: TGTGCCAGCAGTTATCAGGGTGGGTCCTACAATGAGCAGTTCTTC
cdr3_aa: CASSYQGGSYNEQFF
d_call: NA
v_call: TRBV7-6
cdr3_length: 15
j_call: TRBJ2-1
clone_size: NA

cdr3_nt: TGTGCCAGCAGTCATGGGACAGCCTACGAGCAGTACTTC
cdr3_aa: CASSHGTAYEQYF
d_call: TRBD1
v_call: TRBV5-6
cdr3_length: 13
j_call: TRBJ2-7
clone_size: NA

cdr3_nt: TGTGCCAGCAGTCGCGGACAGGGGGGTTCACCCCTCCACTTT
cdr3_aa: CASSRGQGGSPLHF
d_call: TRBD1
v_call: TRBV6-5
cdr3_length: 14
j_call: TRBJ1-6
clone_size: NA

cdr3_nt: TGTGCCAGCAGTTTACGAGGACAGGGGGCATGGGAGACCCAGTACTTC
cdr3_aa: CASSLRGQGAWETQYF
d_call: TRBD1
v_call: TRBV27
cdr3_length: 16
j_call: TRBJ2-5
clone_size: NA

cdr3_nt: TGCGCCAGCAGCCAAGGGGGACAGCAAGGCAATCAGCCCCAGCATTTT
cdr3_aa: CASSQGGQQGNQPQHF
d_call: TRBD1
v_call: TRBV4-1
cdr3_length: 16
j_call: TRBJ1-5
clone_size: few

cdr3_nt: TGTGCCAGCAGTTTATCGCGGGCAGGTCGAACTAGTAACTATGGCTACACCTTC
cdr3_aa: CASSLSRAGRTSNYGYTF
d_call: NA
v_call: TRBV27
cdr3_length: 18
j_call: TRBJ1-2
clone_size: few

cdr3_nt: TGTGCCAGCAGGAGCTCCTACGAGCAGTACTTC
cdr3_aa: CASRSSYEQYF
d_call: NA
v_call: TRBV7-8
cdr3_length: 11
j_call: TRBJ2-7
clone_size: NA

cdr3_nt: TGTGCCAGTAGTGACGGAGGGGGCTACACCTTC
cdr3_aa: CASSDGGGYTF
d_call: NA
v_call: TRBV19
cdr3_length: 11
j_call: TRBJ1-2
clone_size: NA

cdr3_nt: TGTGCTAGTGGTTTCTATCCGGGACAGGGACCCCACGAGCAGTACTTC
cdr3_aa: CASGFYPGQGPHEQYF
d_call: TRBD1
v_call: TRBV12-5
cdr3_length: 16
j_call: TRBJ2-7
clone_size: NA

cdr3_nt: TGTGCCAGCAGCCCCCTTGGGGGGGCGGATAACTATGGCTACACCTTC
cdr3_aa: CASSPLGGADNYGYTF
d_call: NA
v_call: TRBV7-9
cdr3_length: 16
j_call: TRBJ1-2
clone_size: NA

cdr3_nt: TGCGCCAGCAGCTTGGACTTCCCGGGAGGCTCCTACAATGAGCAGTTCTTC
cdr3_aa: CASSLDFPGGSYNEQFF
d_call: TRBD2
v_call: TRBV5-1
cdr3_length: 17
j_call: TRBJ2-1
clone_size: NA

cdr3_nt: TGTGCCAGCAGCTTGACCGACAGGCAAGAGACCCAGTACTTC
cdr3_aa: CASSLTDRQETQYF
d_call: NA
v_call: TRBV5-6
cdr3_length: 14
j_call: TRBJ2-5
clone_size: NA

cdr3_nt: TGTGCCAGCAGATTGAACAGTTTGTACACCGGGGAGCTGTTTTTT
cdr3_aa: CASRLNSLYTGELFF
d_call: NA
v_call: TRBV7-3
cdr3_length: 15
j_call: TRBJ2-2
clone_size: NA

cdr3_nt: TGTGCCAGCAGTTACTTACAGGGTAATCAGCCCCAGCATTTT
cdr3_aa: CASSYLQGNQPQHF
d_call: NA
v_call: TRBV6-6
cdr3_length: 14
j_call: TRBJ1-5
clone_size: NA

cdr3_nt: TGTGCCAGCAGTTTAGACTTAACCTACGAGCAGTACTTC
cdr3_aa: CASSLDLTYEQYF
d_call: NA
v_call: TRBV27
cdr3_length: 13
j_call: TRBJ2-7
clone_size: NA

cdr3_nt: TGTGCCGCGACCCCGGACAGTGTCTATGGCTACACCTTC
cdr3_aa: CAATPDSVYGYTF
d_call: NA
v_call: TRBV30
cdr3_length: 13
j_call: TRBJ1-2
clone_size: NA

cdr3_nt: TGTGCCAGCAGTGACGCCACTAGCGGAAACAATGAGCAGTTCTTC
cdr3_aa: CASSDATSGNNEQFF
d_call: TRBD2
v_call: TRBV6-4
cdr3_length: 15
j_call: TRBJ2-1
clone_size: many

cdr3_nt: TGTGCCAGCAGCTTGGGGGGGCTCTACGAGCAGTACTTC
cdr3_aa: CASSLGGLYEQYF
d_call: NA
v_call: TRBV7-9
cdr3_length: 13
j_call: TRBJ2-7
clone_size: NA

cdr3_nt: TGTGCCAGCAGTTTATTAGGACTAGCGGGAGTTACAGATACGCAGTATTTT
cdr3_aa: CASSLLGLAGVTDTQYF
d_call: TRBD2
v_call: TRBV27
cdr3_length: 17
j_call: TRBJ2-3
clone_size: once

cdr3_nt: TGTGCCAGCAGCTTTTACAGCGGGAAGGATACGCAGTATTTT
cdr3_aa: CASSFYSGKDTQYF
d_call: TRBD2
v_call: TRBV7-8
cdr3_length: 14
j_call: TRBJ2-3
clone_size: once

cdr3_nt: TGTGCCAGTAACCCAGACAGGAGAGGGACAGATACGCAGTATTTT
cdr3_aa: CASNPDRRGTDTQYF
d_call: NA
v_call: TRBV19
cdr3_length: 15
j_call: TRBJ2-3
clone_size: NA

cdr3_nt: TGTGCCACCAGCAGAGATCACACGGGATCTGCCACAGATACGCAGTATTTT
cdr3_aa: CATSRDHTGSATDTQYF
d_call: NA
v_call: TRBV15
cdr3_length: 17
j_call: TRBJ2-3
clone_size: once

cdr3_nt: TGTGCCAGCAGCCTCGGAGGGATGAGTATAAACTATGGCTACACCTTC
cdr3_aa: CASSLGGMSINYGYTF
d_call: NA
v_call: TRBV11-1
cdr3_length: 16
j_call: TRBJ1-2
clone_size: NA

cdr3_nt: TGTGCCTGGAGTCCCCGTCCCGGGACAGGGTTTGGCTACACCTTC
cdr3_aa: CAWSPRPGTGFGYTF
d_call: TRBD1
v_call: TRBV30
cdr3_length: 15
j_call: TRBJ1-2
clone_size: NA

cdr3_nt: TGCGCCAGCAGCTCGCGGGACAGTAACACCGGGGAGCTGTTTTTT
cdr3_aa: CASSSRDSNTGELFF
d_call: NA
v_call: TRBV5-1
cdr3_length: 15
j_call: TRBJ2-2
clone_size: NA

cdr3_nt: TGCGCCAGCAGCTCAGCTAGCGGGGGGTCCTACGAGCAGTACTTC
cdr3_aa: CASSSASGGSYEQYF
d_call: TRBD2
v_call: TRBV4-1
cdr3_length: 15
j_call: TRBJ2-7
clone_size: NA

cdr3_nt: TGCGCCAGCAGCTTGGATGGACAGGGGAACACCGGGGAGCTGTTTTTT
cdr3_aa: CASSLDGQGNTGELFF
d_call: TRBD1
v_call: TRBV5-1
cdr3_length: 16
j_call: TRBJ2-2
clone_size: NA

cdr3_nt: TGTGCCAGCAGTGCCGCCACTAGCACAGAGACCCAGTACTTC
cdr3_aa: CASSAATSTETQYF
d_call: NA
v_call: TRBV9
cdr3_length: 14
j_call: TRBJ2-5
clone_size: NA

cdr3_nt: TGCAGCGTGGTTAAAGGGGAAGGCACTGAAGCTTTCTTT
cdr3_aa: CSVVKGEGTEAFF
d_call: NA
v_call: TRBV29-1
cdr3_length: 13
j_call: TRBJ1-1
clone_size: medium-sized

cdr3_nt: TGTGCCAGCAGTTCTATGAGGTCAGGGGAATATTTTAGCACAGATACGCAGTATTTT
cdr3_aa: CASSSMRSGEYFSTDTQYF
d_call: NA
v_call: TRBV27
cdr3_length: 19
j_call: TRBJ2-3
clone_size: once

cdr3_nt: TGCGCCAGCAGCCAAGATATCACGCGTCGAGGCCAATTCGACAATCAGCCCCAGCATTTT
cdr3_aa: CASSQDITRRGQFDNQPQHF
d_call: NA
v_call: TRBV4-1
cdr3_length: 20
j_call: TRBJ1-5
clone_size: NA

cdr3_nt: TGTGCCAGCAGCCTCACTCCGGGGGGGGGTGGCGAGCAGTACTTC
cdr3_aa: CASSLTPGGGGEQYF
d_call: TRBD2
v_call: TRBV7-6
cdr3_length: 15
j_call: TRBJ2-7
clone_size: NA

cdr3_nt: TGTGCCAGCAGAGAGGGATTCGCGGGAGAAAAACTGTTTTTT
cdr3_aa: CASREGFAGEKLFF
d_call: NA
v_call: TRBV2
cdr3_length: 14
j_call: TRBJ1-4
clone_size: NA

cdr3_nt: TGTGCCAGCAGTGGGACTAGCGGGAGGGGATCGGGAGAGCAGTTCTTC
cdr3_aa: CASSGTSGRGSGEQFF
d_call: TRBD2
v_call: TRBV2
cdr3_length: 16
j_call: TRBJ2-1
clone_size: NA

cdr3_nt: TGTGCCAGCAGCACCAGGGCGGATGAGCAGTTCTTC
cdr3_aa: CASSTRADEQFF
d_call: NA
v_call: TRBV7-4
cdr3_length: 12
j_call: TRBJ2-1
clone_size: NA

cdr3_nt: TGTGCCAGCAGCCAACAGGGGTTTGCGGAGCAGTTCTTC
cdr3_aa: CASSQQGFAEQFF
d_call: TRBD1
v_call: TRBV7-9
cdr3_length: 13
j_call: TRBJ2-1
clone_size: NA

cdr3_nt: TGTGCCAGCAGTGATCTAGAGACCCAGTACTTC
cdr3_aa: CASSDLETQYF
d_call: NA
v_call: TRBV2
cdr3_length: 11
j_call: TRBJ2-5
clone_size: NA

cdr3_nt: TGCGCCAGCAGCCAAGAAGGGGGCGGCCTCATGAACACTGAAGCTTTCTTT
cdr3_aa: CASSQEGGGLMNTEAFF
d_call: TRBD1
v_call: TRBV4-3
cdr3_length: 17
j_call: TRBJ1-1
clone_size: NA

cdr3_nt: TGTGCCAGCACCCCCTGGACTAGCGGGGGTCTCACAGATACGCAGTATTTT
cdr3_aa: CASTPWTSGGLTDTQYF
d_call: TRBD2
v_call: TRBV27
cdr3_length: 17
j_call: TRBJ2-3
clone_size: NA